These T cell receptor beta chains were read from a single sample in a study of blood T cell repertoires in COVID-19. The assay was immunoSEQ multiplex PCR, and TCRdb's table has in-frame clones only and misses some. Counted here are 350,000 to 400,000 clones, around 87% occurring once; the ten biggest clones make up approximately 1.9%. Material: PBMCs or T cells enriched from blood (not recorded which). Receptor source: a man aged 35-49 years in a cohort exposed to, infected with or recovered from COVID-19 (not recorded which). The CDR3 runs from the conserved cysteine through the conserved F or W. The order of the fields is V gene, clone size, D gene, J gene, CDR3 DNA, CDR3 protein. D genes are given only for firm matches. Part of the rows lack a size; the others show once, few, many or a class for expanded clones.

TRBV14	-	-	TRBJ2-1	TGTGCCAGCAGCCAATACTACCGACAGTTCTTC	CASSQYYRQFF
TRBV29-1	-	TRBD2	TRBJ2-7	TGCAGCGTTGGGGGTAGCGGGACTTACGAGCAGTACTTC	CSVGGSGTYEQYF
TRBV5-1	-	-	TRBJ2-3	TGCGCCAGCAGCTGGCAAGCGGGCAGCACAGATACGCAGTATTTT	CASSWQAGSTDTQYF
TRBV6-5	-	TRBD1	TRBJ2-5	TGTGCCAGCAGGGGACAGGGGGCTGGTGAGACCCAGTACTTC	CASRGQGAGETQYF
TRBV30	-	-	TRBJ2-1	TGTGCCTGGGGGGAGTACAATGAGCAGTTCTTC	CAWGEYNEQFF
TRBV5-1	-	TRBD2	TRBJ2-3	TGCGCCAGCAGACGACTAGCGGGTAGCACAGATACGCAGTATTTT	CASRRLAGSTDTQYF
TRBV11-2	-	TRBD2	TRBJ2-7	TGTGCCAGCAGCCAAGGGGGGGGGCGAACAAGCGGGAGAGATTTCGAGCAGTACTTC	CASSQGGGRTSGRDFEQYF
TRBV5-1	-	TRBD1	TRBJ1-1	TGCGCCAGCAGATACGGGACAGCGAACACTGAAGCTTTCTTT	CASRYGTANTEAFF
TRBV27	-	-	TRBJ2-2	TGTGCCAGCAGTTTAAGCACGAACACCGGGGAGCTGTTTTTT	CASSLSTNTGELFF
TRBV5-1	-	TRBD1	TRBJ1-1	TGCGCCAGCAGCCCAACTGGACAGGAGAGCACTGAAGCTTTCTTT	CASSPTGQESTEAFF
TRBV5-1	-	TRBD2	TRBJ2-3	TGCGCCAGCAGCTTGGACGCGGGAGGACGGGTGTATTTT	CASSLDAGGRVYF
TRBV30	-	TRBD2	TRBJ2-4	TGTGCCTGGACGGCTAGCGGGAGGGCCGGGAAAAACATTCAGTACTTC	CAWTASGRAGKNIQYF
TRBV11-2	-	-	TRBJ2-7	TGTGCCAGCAGCTTACAGGGGCTGCCTCTCGAGCAGTACTTC	CASSLQGLPLEQYF
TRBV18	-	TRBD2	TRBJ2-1	TGTGCCAGCTCATCCTGGACTAGCGGGAGACTCATTAGGCAGTTCTTC	CASSSWTSGRLIRQFF
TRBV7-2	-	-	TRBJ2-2	TGTGCCAGCAGCTCAGGGGGGTCGAACACCGGGGAGCTGTTTTTT	CASSSGGSNTGELFF
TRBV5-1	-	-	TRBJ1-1	TGCGCCAGCATGGGCGGGAGCATGAACACTGAAGCTTTCTTT	CASMGGSMNTEAFF
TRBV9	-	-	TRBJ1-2	TGTGCCAGCAGCGTAGCACGTAGGAGAGGCTACACCTTC	CASSVARRRGYTF
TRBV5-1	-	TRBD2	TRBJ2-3	TGCGCCAGCAGCCCCACTAGCGAAGATACGCAGTATTTT	CASSPTSEDTQYF
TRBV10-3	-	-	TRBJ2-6	TGTGCCATCACAAAAGCGTCTGGGGCCAACGTCCTGACTTTC	CAITKASGANVLTF
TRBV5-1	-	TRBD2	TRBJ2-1	TGCGCCAGCAGCACGGGACTAACCACCTACAATGAGCAGTTCTTC	CASSTGLTTYNEQFF
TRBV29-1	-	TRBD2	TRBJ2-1	TGCAGCGCCTGGCTAGCGGGAGCCAATGAGCAGTTCTTC	CSAWLAGANEQFF
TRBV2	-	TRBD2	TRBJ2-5	TGTGCCAGCAGTGAAAGAGCTTGGGGACTAGCACCCCGGGAGACCCAGTACTTC	CASSERAWGLAPRETQYF
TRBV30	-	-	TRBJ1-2	TGTGCCTGGAGGGCTAGGGGTGGCTACACCTTC	CAWRARGGYTF
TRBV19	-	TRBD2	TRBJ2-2	TGTGCCAGTAGTATAGGAACCGGGAGGGTAAGTATTGTAGTCCCCGGGGAGCTGTTTTTT	CASSIGTGRVSIVVPGELFF
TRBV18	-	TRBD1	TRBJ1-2	TGTGCCAGCTCACCAGGGACAGGGGGCGAACACACCTTC	CASSPGTGGEHTF
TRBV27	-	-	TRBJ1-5	TGTGCCAGCAGTTTAGGTCTACTGCTGAATCAGCCCCAGCATTTT	CASSLGLLLNQPQHF
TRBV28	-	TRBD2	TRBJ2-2	TGTGCCAGCAGACGATTTAGCGGGAGTGGTGGAACCGGGGAGCTGTTTTTT	CASRRFSGSGGTGELFF
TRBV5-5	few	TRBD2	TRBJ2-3	TGTGCCAGCAGCTCCCTGGGACTAGGAGGGGCAGATACGCAGTATTTT	CASSSLGLGGADTQYF
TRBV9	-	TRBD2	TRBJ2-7	TGTGCCAGCAGCGTAGAAGCGACTAGCGGGAGTTACGAGCAGTACTTC	CASSVEATSGSYEQYF
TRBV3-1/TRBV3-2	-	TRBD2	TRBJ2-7	TGTGCCAGCAGCCCGGGACTAGCGTTTTACGAGCAGTACTTC	CASSPGLAFYEQYF
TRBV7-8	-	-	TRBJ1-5	TGTGCCAGCGCCCAGCGGGACGGATATAGCAATCAGCCCCAGCATTTT	CASAQRDGYSNQPQHF
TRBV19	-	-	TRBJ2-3	TGTGCCAGTAGGAGGACACCGCTACGCACAGATACGCAGTATTTT	CASRRTPLRTDTQYF
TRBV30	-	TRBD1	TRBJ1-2	TGTGCCTGGAGCCGGACAGGGGAGGACTATGGCTACACCTTC	CAWSRTGEDYGYTF
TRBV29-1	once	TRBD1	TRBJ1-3	TGCAGCGCCTCACTTGGACAGGGTGGAAACACCATATATTTT	CSASLGQGGNTIYF
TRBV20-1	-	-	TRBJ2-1	TGCAGTGGCCGACGGGACAATGAGCAGTTCTTC	CSGRRDNEQFF
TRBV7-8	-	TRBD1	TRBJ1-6	TGTGCCAGCAGCCAGGGGGGGGGAAATTCACCCCTCCACTTT	CASSQGGGNSPLHF
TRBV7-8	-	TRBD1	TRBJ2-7	TGTGCCAGCAGCTTGGGGGACAGCTCCTACGAGCAGTACTTC	CASSLGDSSYEQYF
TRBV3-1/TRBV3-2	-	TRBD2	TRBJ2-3	TGTGCCAGCAGCTCCCCCCGAAGGGCGGGAGGGGGAGATACGCAGTATTTT	CASSSPRRAGGGDTQYF
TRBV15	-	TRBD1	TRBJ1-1	TGTGCCACCAGCAGAGATTCGGACAGGGTCAGTGAAGCTTTCTTT	CATSRDSDRVSEAFF
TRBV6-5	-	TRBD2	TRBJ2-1	TGTGCCAGCAGTTACTTTGCTAGCGGAAACAATGAGCAGTTCTTC	CASSYFASGNNEQFF
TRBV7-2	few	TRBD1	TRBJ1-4	TGTGCCAGCAGCACGGGACAGGTTAAGAATGAAAAACTGTTTTTT	CASSTGQVKNEKLFF
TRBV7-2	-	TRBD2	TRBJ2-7	TGTGCCAGCACCCTGACTAGCGGGAGCGGGTACGAGCAGTACTTC	CASTLTSGSGYEQYF
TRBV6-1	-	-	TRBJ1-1	TGTGCCAGCAGTGAAACATATTACACTGAAGCTTTCTTT	CASSETYYTEAFF
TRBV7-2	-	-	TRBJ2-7	TGTGCCAGCAGCTTAGAGGACAGAGCCTCCTACGAGCAGTACTTC	CASSLEDRASYEQYF
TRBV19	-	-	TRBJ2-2	TGTGCCAGTACCCCACGCGGGGTCGCCGGGGAGCTGTTTTTT	CASTPRGVAGELFF
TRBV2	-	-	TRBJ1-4	TGTGCCAGCAGTGTAGGCAGGGTTGGGGAAAAACTGTTTTTT	CASSVGRVGEKLFF
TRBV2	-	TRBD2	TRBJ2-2	TGTGCCAGCATGATAAGGGAGGGCGGGGAGCTGTTTTTT	CASMIREGGELFF
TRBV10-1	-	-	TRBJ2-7	TGCGCCAGCGCTGTAGGGGGGGGCTACGAGCAGTACTTC	CASAVGGGYEQYF
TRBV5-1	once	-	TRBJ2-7	TGCGCCAGCAGCAAAGACTTATACGAGCAGTACTTC	CASSKDLYEQYF
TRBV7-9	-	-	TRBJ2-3	TGTGCCAGCAGCTTAAGTGGGAGAGCAGATACGCAGTATTTT	CASSLSGRADTQYF
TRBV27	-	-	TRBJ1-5	TGTGCCAGCAGTCTCAGGTCTCCCGATCAGCCCCAGCATTTT	CASSLRSPDQPQHF
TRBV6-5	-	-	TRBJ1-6	TGTGCCAGCAGTTACTCCATGAGTACGGGACCCCTCCACTTT	CASSYSMSTGPLHF
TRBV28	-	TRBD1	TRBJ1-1	TGTGCCAGCAGTTCTCTTCTCGACAGGGACCGGAACACTGAAGCTTTCTTT	CASSSLLDRDRNTEAFF
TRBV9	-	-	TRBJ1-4	TGTGCCAGCAGCCCGACAGTACTCAATGAAAAACTGTTTTTT	CASSPTVLNEKLFF